These 27 T cell receptor beta chains were all obtained from the same sample, sequenced in a study of blood T cells in healthy people across ages. The second PCR ran about 6 to 12 cycles with a sample-barcoded 5' primer and J-beta primers. MiXCR, applied by TCRdb to the 5' RACE reads, yields one record per CDR3 protein. The sample has more than 900,000 distinct CDR3 sequences, 25% seen once; the top ten hold approximately 0.79%. Another study also made use of these data, one on T cells of mothers and their children.

Input material: blood. The receptors originated from a girl aged 2 to 10 in good health.

In this sample, this clonotype turned up a few times. V is TRBV9 and J is TRBJ1-4, with TRBD1 matching over 8 bases. The CDR3 spans 14 residues. Trimming cost V 3 bases and J 8 bases; bases outside gene matches: 6. CDR1 SGDLS and CDR2 YYNGEE come from the germline V gene. The CDR3 DNA sequence: TGTGCCAGCAGCGCCGGACAGGGTCCCGAAAAACTGTTTTTT. Translated, it gives CASSAGQGPEKLFF.

The CDR3 coding sequence is TGTGCCAGCGGCTGGACAGGGTACGAGCAGTACTTC. As protein: CASGWTGYEQYF. The chain joins TRBV7-2 to TRBJ2-7; TRBD1 matches 8 bases. The CDR3 has 12 residues. V was pared by 8 bases and J by 4 bases, with 4 bases of the junction left unmatched. Per germline, CDR1 SGHTA and CDR2 FQGNSA. Based on the CDR3 plus reference TRBV7-2 and TRBJ2-7, the full variable domain is GAGVSQSPSNKVTEKGKDVELRCDPISGHTALYWYRQSLGQGLEFLIYFQGNSAPDKSGLPSDRFSAERTGGSVSTLTIQRTQQEDSAVYLCASGWTGYEQYFGPGTRLTVT.

This chain links TRBV12-3 or TRBV12-4 with TRBJ2-5; D could derive from TRBD1 or TRBD2 (6 bases each). The J call may be in error: the DNA end matches TRBJ2-1 better. The CDR3 runs 15 residues. The CDR3 nucleotides are TGTGCCAGCAGTTTAGGGGGGGCCTATTACAATGAGCAGTTCTTC. As protein: CASSLGGAYYNEQFF.

The chain recombines TRBV12-3 or TRBV12-4 with TRBJ1-1, with D maybe TRBD1 (5 bases). The CDR3 runs to 12 residues. V was cut by 3 bases and J by 11 bases, with 13 bases left in between. CDR3 bases: TGTGCCAGCAGTTTTGGGACCCGTGGGGCTTTCTTT. Protein product: CASSFGTRGAFF.

The chain couples TRBV6-6 to TRBJ2-1, with a weak D call TRBD2 (5 bases). CDR1 MNHNY and CDR2 SVGAGI come from the germline V gene (reference sequence). The germline V and J ends were trimmed by 7 bases and 3 bases, with 10 bases remaining between them. This CDR3 is built from 13 residues. The CDR3 nucleotides read TGTGCCAGCATCCCCGGGGTCTACAATGAGCAGTTCTTC. This sequence encodes CASIPGVYNEQFF.

The chain couples TRBV28 to TRBJ2-5; D not certain. Germline V gene lookup returns CDR1 MDHEN and CDR2 SYDVKM. The CDR3 consists of 13 residues. V lost 6 bases, J lost 5 bases, and 13 bases lay in between. The CDR3 protein is CASSSISKETQYF. The CDR3 DNA follows: TGTGCCAGCAGCTCAATTAGTAAGGAGACCCAGTACTTC.

The chain links TRBV12-3 or TRBV12-4 to TRBJ2-5; perhaps TRBD1 as D (5 bases). Trimming pared 6 bases from V and 1 base from J, leaving 12 bases between. The CDR3 sequence is 14 residues long. In DNA form, the CDR3 reads TGTGCCAGCAGGCCCGACAGTTTCCAAGAGACCCAGTACTTC. This sequence encodes CASRPDSFQETQYF.

The chain links TRBV6-2 or TRBV6-3 to TRBJ1-2; the D gene is possibly TRBD1 (5 bases). The V end lost 8 bases, the J end lost 4 bases, and 17 bases lay between the germline ends. The CDR3 consists of 14 residues. Germline loops: CDR1 MNHEY, CDR2 SVGEGT. This CDR3 reads CASGGTYPFYGYTF. CDR3 nucleotide sequence: TGTGCCAGCGGAGGGACCTACCCGTTCTATGGCTACACCTTC.

The chain has TRBV7-9 and TRBJ2-1, with D tentatively TRBD1 or TRBD2 (6 bases each). The CDR3 totals 16 residues. Germline V gene data show CDR1 as SEHNR and CDR2 as FQNEAQ (reference sequence). Trimming stripped 1 base from V and 5 bases from J, with 15 bases between. The CDR3 bases are TGTGCCAGCAGCTTAGAGGGGGGACTTATAAACAATGAGCAGTTCTTC. Its protein product is CASSLEGGLINNEQFF.

This clonotype has only a few counts. CDR3 DNA sequence: TGTGCCAGCAGTTTACTACCCGGGGGCACTGAGCAGTTCTTC. Translated, it gives CASSLLPGGTEQFF. V is TRBV28 and J is TRBJ2-5; D is tentatively TRBD1 or TRBD2 (6 bases each). The DNA end favors TRBJ2-1, so the J call may be wrong. Germline-derived CDR1 and CDR2 are MDHEN and SYDVKM. The CDR3 consists of 14 residues.

This clonotype is a singleton in its sample. The genes are TRBV27 and TRBJ2-7, with 11 bases fitting TRBD2. CDR3 length: 14 residues. J gave up 9 bases and V 8 bases, and 12 bases lay outside the gene matches. Germline V gives CDR1 MNHEY, CDR2 SMNVEV (reference sequence). The CDR3 protein is CASGRLAGLRGQYV. The CDR3 DNA reads TGTGCCAGCGGAAGACTAGCGGGACTACGAGGGCAGTACGTC.

The rearrangement links TRBV7-8 to TRBJ2-3; 9 nucleotides match TRBD2. The germline gives CDR1 SGHVS, CDR2 FQNEAQ. The CDR3 consists of 19 residues. V lost 2 bases and J lost 4; bases outside the gene matches: 16. The CDR3 region has the DNA TGTGCCAGCAGCTTATACGCTCTAACGGGTGTAGCGGGGGCAGATACGCAGTATTTT. This sequence encodes CASSLYALTGVAGADTQYF.

This clonotype came up a few times. The V gene is TRBV9, the J gene TRBJ2-2; TRBD2 aligns across 12 bases. Germline trimming cut 4 bases from V and 3 bases from J; bases unmatched to any gene: 4. In germline, CDR1 is SGDLS, CDR2 YYNGEE. The CDR3 is 16 amino acids. The CDR3 sequence is CASSPRLAGDTGELFF. In DNA form, the CDR3 reads TGTGCCAGCAGCCCTCGACTAGCGGGGGACACCGGGGAGCTGTTTTTT.

This clonotype has only a few counts. V gene TRBV6-1 combines with J gene TRBJ2-7, with 8 bases fitting TRBD1. Trimming took 6 bases from V and 3 from J; bases not matched to a gene: 10. The CDR3 totals 15 residues. Germline CDR1 and CDR2: MNHNS and SASEGT. In DNA, the CDR3 is TGTGCCAGCAGACTCGACGGGGACAGGTTCTACGAGCAGTACTTC. Protein product: CASRLDGDRFYEQYF.

A word on this clonotype: Compared with germline, one end of the junction differs, possibly owing to a read error. The chain has TRBV4-3 and TRBJ1-4; 9 bases match TRBD1. Germline CDR1 reads LGHNA; CDR2 reads YSLEER. CDR3 size: 21 residues. CDR3 sequence: CASSQEVQGATVKYSKNLLVF. DNA of the CDR3: TGCGCCAGCAGCCAAGAGGTACAGGGGGCAACCGTAAAATATTCGAAAAACTTACTGGTTTTT.

This clonotype occurred a few times. This chain links TRBV28 with TRBJ2-2; perhaps D is TRBD1 or TRBD2 (5 bases each). Germline values: CDR1 MDHEN, CDR2 SYDVKM. V was cut by 7 bases and J by 7 bases, with 19 bases left in between. The CDR3 is 15 amino acids. The CDR3 region has the DNA TGTGCCAGCACCCCCGGGACGGGGCTAAGCGGGGAGCTGTTTTTT. It is translated as CASTPGTGLSGELFF.

This clonotype occurred many times. The chain carries TRBV12-3 or TRBV12-4 and TRBJ2-1, with D uncertain. The CDR3 is 11 residues long. The V gene lost 6 bases and the J gene lost 5 bases, with 5 bases spanning the gap. The CDR3 DNA reads TGTGCCAGCAGACAAAACAATGAGCAGTTCTTC. Translation gives CASRQNNEQFF.

This clonotype was observed a handful of times. V gene TRBV7-8 combines with J gene TRBJ2-1, with 11 bases that match TRBD2. CDR1 is SGHVS, CDR2 FQNEAQ, per germline. The CDR3 totals 15 residues. V shed 4 bases and J 10 bases; nucleotides not matched to a gene: 9. The CDR3 is CASSYLAGGAGEQFF. Here the CDR3 DNA reads TGTGCCAGCAGCTACCTAGCGGGGGGTGCTGGAGAGCAGTTCTTC. The whole variable domain, filled in from reference TRBV7-8 and TRBJ2-1, reads GAGVSQSPRYKVAKRGQDVALRCDPISGHVSLFWYQQALGQGPEFLTYFQNEAQLDKSGLPSDRFFAERPEGSVSTLKIQRTQQEDSAVYLCASSYLAGGAGEQFFGPGTRLTVL.

This sequence joins TRBV10-3 and TRBJ1-2, with D unresolved. The CDR3 runs 13 residues. Germline lookup yields CDR1 ENHRY and CDR2 SYGVKD. Trimming cost V 8 bases and J 1 base, with 11 bases left between them. The CDR3 coding sequence is TGTGCCATCCCGACACGAGATAACTATGGCTACACCTTC. This codes for CAIPTRDNYGYTF.

This clonotype was counted only a few times. The germline gene is not matched at one end of the junction; a read error may be the cause. J is TRBJ2-5 and V is TRBV7-7; D perhaps matches TRBD2 (5 bases). The closer fit of TRBJ2-1 to the DNA end suggests the J call may be wrong. This CDR3 is 15 amino acids long. Germline values: CDR1 SSHAT, CDR2 FNYEAQ (reference sequence). The CDR3 bases are TGTGCTAGCAGCACCGACGGAGGTCTGAGCAATGAGCAGTTCTTC. Translation gives CASSTDGGLSNEQFF.

This rearrangement joins TRBV27 to TRBJ2-5; D is tentatively TRBD1 or TRBD2 (5 bases each). CDR3 length: 13 amino acids. V was cut by 3 bases and J by 5 bases, with 10 bases left in between. Germline CDR1 and CDR2: MNHEY and SMNVEV (reference sequence). The CDR3 nucleotides read TGTGCCAGCAGTTTTGGGTGGGGGGAGACCCAGTACTTC. It specifies CASSFGWGETQYF.

This clonotype was found a few times. CDR3 in DNA: TGTGCCAGCAGTTTGCCATTCTCCGGCAATAAGTACTTC. Translating it yields CASSLPFSGNKYF. This chain links TRBV28 with TRBJ2-7; D is unresolved. The length of the CDR3 is 13 residues. Germline V gene data show CDR1 as MDHEN and CDR2 as SYDVKM. V gave up 3 bases and J gave up 11 bases, with 17 bases separating them.

This clonotype came up a few times. The chain links TRBV4-2 to TRBJ2-7; 7 bases match TRBD1. The germline gives CDR1 LGHNA, CDR2 YNFKEQ. Trimming took 6 bases from V and 7 from J; bases not matched to a gene: 18. This CDR3 region has 16 residues. Written as DNA, the CDR3 is TGTGCCAGCAGTCAACCGGGGACAGCCCCAGGAATGGAGCAGTACTTC. Protein sequence: CASSQPGTAPGMEQYF.

In DNA, the CDR3 is TGTGCCAGCAGCTTGGGACAGGGGGCATACAATCAGCCCCAGCATTTT. Its translation is CASSLGQGAYNQPQHF. The genes are TRBV5-5 and TRBJ1-5, with 10 positions matching TRBD1. The J segment lost 3 bases and the V segment lost 0 bases, leaving 3 bases of the junction unmatched. CDR3 length equals 16 residues. CDR1 is SGHKS and CDR2 is YYEKEE in the germline V gene (reference sequence).

J is TRBJ2-1 and V is TRBV5-4, with D maybe TRBD1 (6 bases). Trimming removed 3 bases at V and 0 bases at J, with 13 bases between. The CDR3 length is 16 residues. Germline-derived CDR1 and CDR2 are SGHNT and YYREEE (reference sequence). CDR3 sequence reads: CASSSRGHSSYNEQFF. The CDR3 region has the DNA TGTGCCAGCAGCTCGAGGGGACACAGCTCCTACAATGAGCAGTTCTTC.

V gene TRBV7-9 combines with J gene TRBJ2-2, with TRBD1 matching 8 bases. Germline assignment: CDR1 SEHNR and CDR2 FQNEAQ (reference sequence). This CDR3 spans 15 amino acids. J lost 0 bases, V lost 5 bases, and 2 bases had no gene match. This chain's CDR3 is CASSRDRPNTGELFF. The CDR3 DNA is TGTGCCAGCAGCCGGGACAGGCCGAACACCGGGGAGCTGTTTTTT.

The genes are TRBV7-3 and TRBJ2-2; maybe TRBD1 (6 bases). The V gene's germline CDR1 is SGHTA and CDR2 FQGTGA. V was trimmed by 4 bases and J by 4 bases, leaving 13 bases between them. The CDR3 sequence is 15 residues long. CDR3 sequence: CASSSTGQSTGELFF. The CDR3 nucleotides are TGTGCCAGCAGCTCAACGGGACAATCCACCGGGGAGCTGTTTTTT.